The present T cell receptor (beta chain) was sequenced within a study of beta chain features in type 1 diabetes. All of the isolated RNA was reverse transcribed, so expressed TCRB transcripts were sequenced. Clones were read by immunoSEQ multiplex PCR, and TCRdb kept only the in-frame ones, dropping some. The profile shows some 410,000 clones, about 15% of them singletons. CDR1 SGHVS and CDR2 FNYEAQ come from the germline V gene. The CDR3 spans 13 residues. The V end was cut by 2 bases, the J end by 2 bases, with 7 bases between. Source material: naive CD4+ T cells from blood. This chain joins TRBV7-6 and TRBJ2-7; D unresolved. This sequence was found in a man aged 30-40 years in good health. The CDR3 DNA follows: TGTGCCAGCAGCTTACCCGGACCCTACGAGCAGTACGTC. It encodes CASSLPGPYEQYV.